The T cell receptor (beta chain) under discussion was sequenced for a study of blood T cell repertoires in COVID-19. At the level of the study: The United States, Italy and Spain were the sources of the acute and convalescent COVID-19 samples. In each case, the material was cDNA or gDNA derived from T cells, B-cell-depleted T cells, or PBMCs.

The CDR3 is 15 residues long. The V gene end was trimmed by 4 bases and the J gene end by 7 bases; junction bases not matched to a gene: 8. The germline V gene has CDR1 SGHRS and CDR2 YFSETQ. Authors' methods: Amplification from reference gene primers served as the basis for estimated nucleated cell counts. The protocol was immunoSEQ multiplex PCR, while the TCRdb copy is restricted to in-frame clones and leaves out a portion. The D gene and trimming were derived from the DNA, and the V and J assignments and clone size from that table. The data show 400,000 to 500,000 clones, roughly 90% seen once. Those enrolled, adults aged about 18 to 89 years, came from under 25 US areas.

This rearrangement joins TRBV5-1 to TRBJ1-2; 12 bases fit TRBD1. The source is a woman between 40 and 50 years old who had recovered from COVID-19. Source material: PBMCs or T cells enriched from blood (not recorded which). The CDR3, as DNA: TGCGCCAGCAGCCCATCCGGGACAGGGGGCGGTGGCTACACCTTC. Protein sequence: CASSPSGTGGGGYTF.